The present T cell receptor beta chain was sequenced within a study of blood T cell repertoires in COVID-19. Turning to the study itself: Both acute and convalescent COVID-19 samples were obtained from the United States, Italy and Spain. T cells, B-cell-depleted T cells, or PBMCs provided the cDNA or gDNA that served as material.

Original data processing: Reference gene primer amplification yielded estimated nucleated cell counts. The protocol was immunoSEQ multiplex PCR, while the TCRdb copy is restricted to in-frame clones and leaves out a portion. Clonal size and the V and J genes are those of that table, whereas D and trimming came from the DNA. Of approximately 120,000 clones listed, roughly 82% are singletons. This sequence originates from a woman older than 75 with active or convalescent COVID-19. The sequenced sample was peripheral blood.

The CDR3 loop reads CASSLVGQVGFEQYF. DNA of the CDR3: TGTGCCAGCAGCTTAGTAGGACAGGTGGGCTTCGAGCAGTACTTC. This chain links TRBV7-2 with TRBJ2-7, with TRBD1 identical over 7 bases. The CDR3 is made up of 15 amino acids. V lost 1 base to trimming and J lost 6 bases; unmatched junction nucleotides: 9. Germline V gives CDR1 SGHTA, CDR2 FQGNSA.